One sample yielded the 12 T cell receptor beta chains listed below, sequenced in a study of tumor-infiltrating lymphocytes in primary liver carcinoma. Blood RNA originated from unsorted whole blood, with germline DNA additionally extracted. From approximately 500 ng total RNA, TCR beta cDNA was generated with a primer in the constant region. Library construction for TCR beta comprised three nested multiplex PCR rounds performed with slightly modified ARM-PCR. A C-beta reverse primer was combined with TRBV1-TRBV30 forward primers in the first two PCR rounds, and each round had approximately 10 cycles. TCRdb re-derived calls from the multiplex PCR reads in MiXCR, one entry per CDR3 protein. In the table there are around 170,000 distinct CDR3 sequences, less than 65% of which are singletons. The sequencing input was peripheral blood. Receptor source: a man aged 35 to 55 with primary liver carcinoma and hepatitis B virus infection.

As regards this clonotype: Relative to the germline gene, one junction end is altered; a read error may explain this. The gene calls are TRBV11-2 and TRBJ2-7, with D unclear. Germline assignment: CDR1 SGHAT and CDR2 FQNNGV. The CDR3 sequence is 12 residues long. CDR3 sequence: CASSSLRSEQCF. The CDR3 DNA sequence: TGTGCCAGCAGCTCCCTTAGGAGCGAGCAGTGCTTC.

The gene calls are TRBV30 and TRBJ2-1; no clear D gene. Between the trimmed V and J ends, which lost 3 bases and 2 bases, there was a span of 2 bases. The germline V gene has CDR1 GTSNPN and CDR2 SVGIG (reference sequence). The CDR3 runs 11 residues. CDR3 coding DNA: TGTGCCTGGAGAACCTACAATGAGCAGTTCTTC. It yields the protein CAWRTYNEQFF.

In its sample, this clonotype was seen many times. The chain is built from TRBV2 and TRBJ2-3, with TRBD1 as a possible D gene (6 bases). Germline loops: CDR1 SNHLY, CDR2 FYNNEI. The CDR3 is made up of 16 amino acids. Trimming shortened V by 5 bases and J by 0 bases, and 15 bases separated the two germline ends. CDR3 in DNA: TGTGCCAGCAGTTCCCCAACAGGGATCAGCACAGATACGCAGTATTTT. Encoded protein: CASSSPTGISTDTQYF. The entire variable domain, with the rest obtained from reference TRBV2 and TRBJ2-3, is as follows: EPEVTQTPSHQVTQMGQEVILRCVPISNHLYFYWYRQILGQKVEFLVSFYNNEISEKSEIFDDQFSVERPDGSNFTLKIRSTKLEDSAMYFCASSSPTGISTDTQYFGPGTRLTVL.

Points on this clonotype: Since a much larger clone is just one base distant, this may be a read error. The gene calls are TRBV11-2 and TRBJ2-3; possible D gene TRBD1, 6 bases. The CDR3 is made up of 15 amino acids. V was clipped by 5 bases and J by 3 bases, with 15 bases between them. Germline lookup yields CDR1 SGHAT and CDR2 FQNNGV. Here the CDR3 reads CASSHGVRGTDTQYF. The CDR3 DNA is TGTGCCAGCAGCCACGGCGTGAGGGGGACAGATACGCAGTATTTT.

As to this clonotype: One junction end does not reproduce the germline sequence, and a read error may be involved. The chain links TRBV5-1 to TRBJ2-7, with 10 bases identical to TRBD1. This CDR3 has 14 amino acids. The germline gives CDR1 SGHRS, CDR2 YFSETQ. In DNA form, the CDR3 reads TGTGCCAGCAGCTTGGGACAGGGGCCAGGGGAGCAGTACTTC. It encodes CASSLGQGPGEQYF.

This clonotype occurred a few times. The chain joins TRBV5-5 to TRBJ2-1; D ambiguous. Per germline, CDR1 SGHKS and CDR2 YYEKEE (reference sequence). Deletions cut 3 bases from V and 7 bases from J, with 11 bases between. The CDR3 runs 13 residues. CDR3 loop: CASSSLPGNEQFF. DNA for the CDR3: TGTGCCAGCAGCTCCCTACCCGGGAATGAGCAGTTCTTC.

As to this clonotype: One junction end disagrees with the germline gene, perhaps due to a read error. V gene TRBV11-2 combines with J gene TRBJ2-3; D remains unclear. From germline, CDR1 is SGHAT and CDR2 FQNNGV. The CDR3 is 16 residues long. The DNA of the CDR3 is TGTGCCAGCAGCTTAGCAGGAAGGGTCAGCAGAGATACGCAGTATTTT. Its protein is CASSLAGRVSRDTQYF.

A remark on this clonotype: At one end the junction does not follow the germline gene, possibly because of a read error. The CDR3 DNA is TGCAGCGTCGCGGACAGGGGCAGTAACATAGGGGGCTACGCCTTC. Translated: CSVADRGSNIGGYAF. The gene calls are TRBV29-1 and TRBJ1-2; TRBD1 matches at 9 bases. The CDR3 is 15 amino acids. The germline gives CDR1 SQVTM, CDR2 ANQGSEA.

This clonotype was picked up many times. In DNA, the CDR3 is TGTGCCAGCAGCTTAGGCCAGGGTCCGTTCTTC. Its translation is CASSLGQGPFF. This chain joins TRBV13 and TRBJ2-1, with a weak D call TRBD1 (5 bases). V dropped 0 bases and J dropped 15 bases, with 9 bases sitting between them. This CDR3 has 11 amino acids. CDR1 and CDR2 from the germline V gene are PRHDT and FYEKMQ (reference sequence).

This clonotype was picked up one time. A clone one base away is much larger, so this may be a read error. For the CDR3, the DNA is TGTGTCAGCAGCCCTTTGAACACCGGGGAGCTGTTTTTT. It yields the protein CVSSPLNTGELFF. The chain uses TRBV14 and TRBJ2-2, with no clear D. CDR1 is SGHDN, CDR2 FVKESK, per germline. This CDR3 is built from 13 residues. The complete variable domain, with remaining parts taken from reference TRBV14 and TRBJ2-2, reads EAGVTQFPSHSVIEKGQTVTLRCDPISGHDNLYWYRRVMGKEIKFLLHFVKESKQDESGMPNNRFLAERTGGTYSTLKVQPAELEDSGVYFCVSSPLNTGELFFGEGSRLTVL.

Comments on this clonotype: This may come from a read error, since a much larger clone is one base off. The chain links TRBV12-3 or TRBV12-4 to TRBJ2-6; TRBD1 or TRBD2 may be the D gene (5 bases each). This CDR3 has 17 amino acids. For the CDR3, the DNA is TGTGCCAACAGTAAAGGGACCCAGCTTTCTGGGGCCAACGTCCTGACTTTC. Translated: CANSKGTQLSGANVLTF.

This clonotype occurred many times. The CDR3, as DNA: TGTGCCAGCAGCCTCGGGGCGGGGAACACTGAAGCTTTCTTT. It specifies CASSLGAGNTEAFF. This chain uses TRBV11-2 with TRBJ1-1; weak D call: TRBD1 (5 bases). V shed 5 bases and J shed 1 base, with 11 bases lying between them. The V gene's germline CDR1 is SGHAT and CDR2 FQNNGV. The CDR3 runs 14 residues.